Detailed here is one T cell receptor (beta chain). No antigen is known for it. Germline V CDR1 and CDR2: MDHEN, SYDVKM. J lost 0 bases, V lost 7 bases, and 11 bases had no gene match. CDR3 length: 17 amino acids. Primers: 60 Vbeta forward and 13 Jbeta reverse. The method was immunoSEQ multiplex PCR; TCRdb's version includes in-frame clones alone and lacks a portion of them. This sample has more than 130,000 clones, with 77% found just once. This entry is derived from a study of cytomegalovirus exposure and HLA in healthy donors. Study findings and constraints: Researchers left out some V segments, among them TRBV6-2 and TRBV6-3, as indistinguishable.

This rearrangement joins TRBV28 to TRBJ1-5; 8 nucleotides agree with TRBD1. The sequenced material came from PBMCs. The receptor's source is a woman in her forties or fifties in good health and CMV-seronegative. As DNA, the CDR3 is TGTGCCAGCACCCCTCCTGGGGGACAGGATAGCAATCAGCCCCAGCATTTT. This gives the protein CASTPPGGQDSNQPQHF.